These T cell receptor beta chains were read from a single sample in a study of cytomegalovirus exposure and HLA in healthy donors. Profiled with immunoSEQ multiplex PCR; TCRdb holds only in-frame clones, not every one. The repertoire holds about 85,000 clones, about three fifths seen once, with 3.9% in the top ten. The sequenced sample was PBMCs. These receptors all stem from a man aged 25-40 years in good health and CMV-seronegative. Both conserved end residues are part of each CDR3. A D gene is named only where the DNA matches it firmly. Not every row has a clone size; where given, it reads once, few, many or a size class.

clone size	V gene	D gene	J gene	CDR3 length	CDR3 protein	CDR3 DNA
-	TRBV7-3	TRBD2	TRBJ2-3	16	CASSSLSAGGPDTQYF	TGTGCCAGCAGCTCCCTATCCGCGGGGGGCCCAGATACGCAGTATTTT
-	TRBV27	-	TRBJ1-5	14	CASSSPYSNQPQHF	TGTGCCAGCAGTTCCCCCTATAGCAATCAGCCCCAGCATTTT
-	TRBV7-2	-	TRBJ1-2	13	CASSLVTDYGYTF	TGTGCCAGCAGCTTAGTTACTGACTATGGCTACACCTTC
few	TRBV18	TRBD1	TRBJ1-3	16	CASSPAGTGFGNTIYF	TGTGCCAGCTCACCAGCCGGGACAGGGTTTGGAAACACCATATATTTT
-	TRBV4-1	-	TRBJ1-5	16	CASSRTEGHLNQPQHF	TGCGCCAGCAGCCGAACTGAGGGACACCTCAATCAGCCCCAGCATTTT
few	TRBV2	-	TRBJ1-2	13	CASSEDHGYGYTF	TGTGCCAGCAGTGAAGACCACGGGTATGGCTACACCTTC
-	TRBV6-4	TRBD1	TRBJ2-2	15	CASSEFDRGRGELFF	TGTGCCAGCAGTGAGTTCGACAGGGGAAGAGGGGAGCTGTTTTTT
-	TRBV6-5	-	TRBJ1-2	14	CASTSIQGRSGYTF	TGTGCCAGCACCTCAATCCAGGGGAGAAGTGGCTACACCTTC
-	TRBV13	TRBD2	TRBJ2-3	15	CASSSLSGGRDTQYF	TGTGCCAGCAGCTCCCTTTCGGGAGGACGAGATACGCAGTATTTT
-	TRBV28	TRBD1	TRBJ1-5	15	CASSWGQGAKQPQHF	TGTGCCAGCAGCTGGGGACAGGGGGCAAAGCAGCCCCAGCATTTT
few	TRBV9	TRBD2	TRBJ2-2	19	CASSVDDSRKRGGPGELFF	TGTGCCAGCAGCGTAGATGACTCGAGGAAGCGGGGGGGCCCCGGGGAGCTGTTTTTT
-	TRBV28	-	TRBJ2-7	13	CASSLSFSAAQYF	TGTGCCAGCAGTTTAAGTTTCTCGGCGGCGCAGTACTTC
few	TRBV7-9	-	TRBJ1-6	13	CSSSQGLTSPLHF	TGTTCCAGCAGCCAGGGGCTTACTTCACCCCTCCACTTT
-	TRBV11-2	-	TRBJ1-2	12	CASSLDVQGYTF	TGTGCCAGCAGCTTAGATGTGCAGGGCTACACCTTC
-	TRBV18	-	TRBJ1-2	16	CASSQTLRGTEQGYTF	TGTGCCAGCTCACAGACCTTGAGGGGGACGGAGCAAGGCTACACCTTC
-	TRBV27	-	TRBJ1-2	16	CASSLEVTPGNYGYTF	TGTGCCAGCAGTTTAGAAGTTACCCCGGGAAACTATGGCTACACCTTC
-	TRBV6-6	TRBD2	TRBJ2-3	15	CASRSQRGSTDTQYF	TGTGCCAGCAGATCTCAGCGGGGTAGCACAGATACGCAGTATTTT
-	TRBV18	-	TRBJ2-6	15	CASSPGGFGANVLTF	TGTGCCAGCTCACCAGGGGGCTTTGGGGCCAACGTCCTGACTTTC